The 18 T cell receptor beta chains given below trace back to one sample, sequenced in a study of response to subunit inactivated influenza vaccine. A single record per CDR3 protein comes from TCRdb applying MiXCR to the RT-PCR reads. The data contain approximately 520,000 distinct CDR3 sequences, about 15% of them seen just once; the ten biggest clones take up 2.5% to 3.5%. The specimen comprised CD4+ T cells sorted from PBMCs, sampled 23 to 25 months after vaccination. Receptors originate from a man between 50 and 69 years old who received an inactivated influenza vaccine.

V and J are TRBV6-5 and TRBJ2-7; TRBD1 might be the D (5 bases). The CDR3 length is 11 residues. CDR1 and CDR2 (germline): MNHEY, SVGAGI. The germline V and J ends were trimmed by 5 bases and 7 bases, with 9 bases remaining between them. CDR3 bases: TGTGCCAGCAGTGACAGAATTGAGCAGTACTTC. It encodes CASSDRIEQYF.

In its sample, this clonotype was seen a few times. The J gene is TRBJ2-1, the V gene TRBV6-5; D is unresolved. The CDR3 has 11 residues. Trimming shortened V by 0 bases and J by 9 bases, and 3 bases separated the two germline ends. Germline V gene lookup returns CDR1 MNHEY and CDR2 SVGAGI. The CDR3 is CASSYSSEQFF. In DNA, the CDR3 is TGTGCCAGCAGTTACTCGAGTGAGCAGTTCTTC.

This clonotype has a handful of counts. The gene calls are TRBV4-2 and TRBJ2-3; TRBD2 agrees at 11 bases. With 0 bases clipped from V and 5 bases from J, the junction kept 4 bases outside the gene matches. The germline gives CDR1 LGHNA, CDR2 YNFKEQ. This CDR3 comprises 16 residues. Here the CDR3 reads CASSQDLAGGRDTQYF. The CDR3 region has the DNA TGTGCCAGCAGCCAAGATCTAGCGGGGGGCCGAGATACGCAGTATTTT.

This clonotype was observed a few times. This sequence joins TRBV5-1 and TRBJ2-5, with D possibly TRBD2 on 6 matching bases. Germline V gene data show CDR1 as SGHRS and CDR2 as YFSETQ. The V and J ends lost 2 bases and 2 bases respectively, with 13 bases between them. The CDR3 is made up of 15 amino acids. The CDR3 DNA is TGCGCCAGCAGCTTCAGCACGGGGGAACAAGAGACCCAGTACTTC. Translated: CASSFSTGEQETQYF.

The chain combines TRBV13 with TRBJ2-5, with D unclear. Germline CDR1 is PRHDT and CDR2 is FYEKMQ (reference sequence). The V end was cut by 6 bases, the J end by 2 bases, with 16 bases between. The CDR3 is 15 residues long. The chain's CDR3 is CASSSTPQRQETQYF. The CDR3 nucleotides read TGTGCCAGCAGTTCAACCCCCCAGCGACAAGAGACCCAGTACTTC.

This clonotype turned up a few times. The rearrangement joins TRBV6-2 or TRBV6-3 to TRBJ2-3; 9 positions match TRBD2. V was pared by 4 bases and J by 8 bases, with 1 base of the junction left unmatched. Germline values: CDR1 MNHEY, CDR2 SVGEGT. CDR3 length: 12 amino acids. CDR3 sequence: CASSLAGATQYF. The CDR3 nucleotides read TGTGCCAGCAGTTTAGCGGGAGCTACGCAGTATTTT.

V and J are TRBV12-3 or TRBV12-4 and TRBJ1-2; 9 bases are shared with TRBD1. The CDR3 is made up of 14 amino acids. The trim removed 6 bases at V and 4 bases at J, leaving 6 bases unmatched. The CDR3: CASSRGQGIYGYTF. The CDR3 DNA is TGTGCCAGCAGCCGTGGACAGGGGATCTATGGCTACACCTTC.

This clonotype was counted between two and nine times. The CDR3 is CATSDSGLAGPLVDEQFF. The DNA of the CDR3 is TGTGCCACCAGTGATTCCGGACTAGCGGGTCCACTAGTGGATGAGCAGTTCTTC. This chain uses TRBV24-1 with TRBJ2-1; 11 bases agree with TRBD2. Germline CDR1 reads KGHDR; CDR2 reads SFDVKD. Trimming removed 2 bases from V and 8 bases from J; junction bases left unmatched: 13. The CDR3 contains 18 residues.

This clonotype was seen many times. The gene calls are TRBV20-1 and TRBJ1-6; D perhaps matches TRBD1 (5 bases). Germline CDR1 reads DFQATT; CDR2 reads SNEGSKA (reference sequence). The CDR3 is 13 residues long. V lost 4 bases, J lost 10 bases, and 14 bases lay in between. CDR3 in amino acids: CSAKDTSRSPLHF. Written as DNA, the CDR3 is TGCAGTGCTAAGGACACAAGCAGGTCACCCCTCCACTTT.

This clonotype has more than one count but fewer than ten. This chain connects TRBV5-1 to TRBJ1-4; D uncertain. The CDR3 has 15 amino acids. V was clipped by 0 bases and J by 2 bases, with 8 bases between them. Germline V gene data show CDR1 as SGHRS and CDR2 as YFSETQ. The DNA of the CDR3 is TGCGCCAGCAGCTTGGTAGGGTTCACTAATGAAAAACTGTTTTTT. Its protein product is CASSLVGFTNEKLFF. Based on the CDR3 plus reference TRBV5-1 and TRBJ1-4, the full variable domain is KAGVTQTPRYLIKTRGQQVTLSCSPISGHRSVSWYQQTPGQGLQFLFEYFSETQRNKGNFPGRFSGRQFSNSRSEMNVSTLELGDSALYLCASSLVGFTNEKLFFGSGTQLSVL.

This clonotype was observed many times. V and J are TRBV9 and TRBJ2-3, with 10 bases that match TRBD2. V lost 0 bases to trimming and J lost 3 bases; unmatched junction nucleotides: 4. Germline CDR1 is SGDLS and CDR2 is YYNGEE. CDR3 length equals 16 residues. Here the CDR3 reads CASSVDTGLATDTQYF. As DNA, the CDR3 is TGTGCCAGCAGCGTAGATACGGGACTAGCGACAGATACGCAGTATTTT.

The rearrangement uses TRBV10-1 and TRBJ1-2, with 8 bases that match TRBD1. CDR3 length equals 15 residues. The germline gives CDR1 WNHNN, CDR2 SYGVQD (reference sequence). J gave up 7 bases and V 3 bases, and 10 bases lay outside the gene matches. For the CDR3, the DNA is TGCGCCAGCAGTGACCCCGGGACAGGAGAAACTGGCTACACCTTC. Protein: CASSDPGTGETGYTF.

This rearrangement joins TRBV10-3 to TRBJ2-1; either TRBD1 or TRBD2 may supply D (6 bases each). The CDR3 spans 15 residues. Germline V gene lookup returns CDR1 ENHRY and CDR2 SYGVKD. The ends were cut back, 4 bases at V and 4 bases at J, with 14 bases in the middle. CDR3 nucleotide sequence: TGTGCCATCAGTGGGGGCACAGGGACTTACAATGAGCAGTTCTTC. It codes for CAISGGTGTYNEQFF.

The chain recombines TRBV7-2 with TRBJ2-7; D possibly corresponds to TRBD2 (5 bases). The CDR3 runs 12 residues. V lost 5 bases, J lost 3 bases, and 8 bases lay in between. CDR1 and CDR2 from the germline V gene are SGHTA and FQGNSA. The CDR3 region is CASSIGSYEQYF. The CDR3 nucleotides are TGTGCCAGCAGCATAGGGAGCTACGAGCAGTACTTC.

This chain uses TRBV20-1 with TRBJ2-5, with TRBD1 matching 7 bases. CDR1 is DFQATT, CDR2 SNEGSKA, per germline (reference sequence). The CDR3 totals 13 residues. Trimming took 4 bases from V and 1 from J; bases not matched to a gene: 3. The CDR3 DNA is TGCAGTGCTACAGGGGGTCCCCAAGAGACCCAGTACTTC. This encodes CSATGGPQETQYF.

This chain connects TRBV11-3 to TRBJ2-7; D uncertain. The germline V gene encodes CDR1 SGHNT and CDR2 YENEEA. The CDR3 contains 13 residues. Deletions cut 5 bases from V and 6 bases from J, with 14 bases between. Written as DNA, the CDR3 is TGTGCCAGCAGCCCGAATTTGGATGGCGAGCAGTACTTC. Translated: CASSPNLDGEQYF.

This clonotype showed up many times. The V gene is TRBV29-1, the J gene TRBJ2-1; 10 bases are shared with TRBD2. Germline values: CDR1 SQVTM, CDR2 ANQGSEA. The length of the CDR3 is 14 residues. The trim removed 3 bases at V and 6 bases at J, leaving 5 bases unmatched. This chain's CDR3 is CSVDQLAGVNEQFF. The CDR3 nucleotides are TGCAGCGTTGACCAGCTAGCGGGGGTCAATGAGCAGTTCTTC.

CDR3 in amino acids: CASSPAVGTGELFF. DNA for the CDR3: TGTGCCAGCTCACCGGCGGTTGGCACCGGGGAGCTGTTTTTT. This chain connects TRBV18 to TRBJ2-2; D unclear. CDR3 length: 14 amino acids. V lost 3 bases and J 4 bases, leaving 9 bases between the germline ends. Germline assignment: CDR1 KGHSH and CDR2 LQKENI. The full variable domain, with the rest looked up from reference TRBV18 and TRBJ2-2, is NAGVMQNPRHLVRRRGQEARLRCSPMKGHSHVYWYRQLPEEGLKFMVYLQKENIIDESGMPKERFSAEFPKEGPSILRIQQVVRGDSAAYFCASSPAVGTGELFFGEGSRLTVL.